Following are 24 T cell receptor beta chains from one sample sequenced in a study of shared clonotypes between healthy human individuals. Here immunoSEQ multiplex PCR was the method, and the copy in TCRdb shows in-frame clones only, minus some. The sample yields approximately 1,500,000 clones, 95% to 97% seen once. Material for sequencing was naive CD4+ T cells sorted from blood. Subset meaning: CD45RA+ positively selected. These receptors all stem from a man under 40 in good health.

The V gene is TRBV18, the J gene TRBJ1-1; a possible D gene is TRBD1 (6 bases). The V gene lost 4 bases and the J gene lost 2 bases, with 20 bases spanning the gap. Germline CDR1 KGHSH, CDR2 LQKENI. The CDR3 length is 17 residues. The CDR3 is CASSRTGAGTGNTEAFF. In DNA form, the CDR3 reads TGTGCCAGCTCACGAACGGGGGCAGGGACTGGCAACACTGAAGCTTTCTTT.

The rearrangement joins TRBV6-5 to TRBJ2-7, with 11 bases matching TRBD2. V gave up 4 bases and J gave up 5 bases; unmatched junction bases: 7. This CDR3 is built from 15 residues. Looked up from germline, CDR1 is MNHEY and CDR2 is SVGAGI. The CDR3: CASSSPSGRLDEQYF. As DNA, the CDR3 is TGTGCCAGCAGTTCCCCTAGCGGGAGGTTGGACGAGCAGTACTTC.

This chain uses TRBV2 with TRBJ2-5; D is unclear. V gave up 0 bases and J gave up 4 bases, with 9 bases separating them. The CDR3 extends over 14 amino acids. Germline CDR1 SNHLY, CDR2 FYNNEI. The DNA of the CDR3 is TGTGCCAGCAGTGAAGCGGGCGTAGGAGAGACCCAGTACTTC. This sequence encodes CASSEAGVGETQYF. Variable domain in full (rest from reference TRBV2 and TRBJ2-5): EPEVTQTPSHQVTQMGQEVILRCVPISNHLYFYWYRQILGQKVEFLVSFYNNEISEKSEIFDDQFSVERPDGSNFTLKIRSTKLEDSAMYFCASSEAGVGETQYFGPGTRLLVL.

With regard to this clone: Other nucleotide sequences in the sample specify the same CDR3. V and J are TRBV9 and TRBJ2-2, with D uncertain. Trimming left V 0 bases short and J 5 bases short, with 11 bases between. The CDR3 length is 15 residues. From germline, CDR1 is SGDLS and CDR2 YYNGEE. DNA for the CDR3: TGTGCCAGCAGCGTAGTGTCAGGTGGGACCGGGGAGCTGTTTTTT. Its protein product is CASSVVSGGTGELFF.

V is TRBV10-3 and J is TRBJ1-2, with TRBD1 as a possible D gene (6 bases). The V end was cut by 5 bases, the J end by 4 bases, with 17 bases between. This CDR3 contains 15 residues. The germline V gene has CDR1 ENHRY and CDR2 SYGVKD. CDR3 in DNA: TGTGCCATCAGTTCGGCAGGGGCGCTGGGCTATGGCTACACCTTC. As protein: CAISSAGALGYGYTF.

CDR3 protein: CASSVFGHVNTGELFF. The CDR3 DNA reads as TGTGCCAGCAGCGTATTCGGTCACGTGAACACCGGGGAGCTGTTTTTT. The rearrangement uses TRBV9 and TRBJ2-2; D is undetermined. V was shortened by 1 base and J by 1 base, with 11 bases between the two germline ends. CDR1 SGDLS and CDR2 YYNGEE come from the germline V gene. The CDR3 spans 16 residues. Looking up the rest from reference TRBV9 and TRBJ2-2 gives the full variable domain: DSGVTQTPKHLITATGQRVTLRCSPRSGDLSVYWYQQSLDQGLQFLIQYYNGEERAKGNILERFSAQQFPDLHSELNLSSLELGDSALYFCASSVFGHVNTGELFFGEGSRLTVL.

The rearrangement joins TRBV30 to TRBJ2-5; tentatively, D is TRBD1 (5 bases). The CDR3 totals 16 residues. In germline, CDR1 is GTSNPN, CDR2 SVGIG (reference sequence). Trimming took 3 bases from V and 2 from J, leaving 19 bases between them. The CDR3 region is CAWRTTTTGYQETQYF. In DNA, the CDR3 is TGTGCCTGGAGAACTACAACTACAGGCTATCAAGAGACCCAGTACTTC.

Here the CDR3 reads CASSYSGGRGHEQYF. In nucleotides, the CDR3 is TGTGCCAGCAGTTACTCGGGCGGGAGAGGGCATGAGCAGTACTTC. The chain recombines TRBV6-5 with TRBJ2-7; 7 bases fit TRBD2. Per germline, CDR1 MNHEY and CDR2 SVGAGI. There are 15 residues in the CDR3. Trimming cost V 0 bases and J 7 bases; bases outside gene matches: 9.

V usage is TRBV18 and J usage is TRBJ1-2, with D possibly being TRBD1 (5 bases). V was pared by 1 base and J by 4 bases, with 13 bases between. The CDR3 spans 15 residues. Germline V gene sequence: CDR1 KGHSH, CDR2 LQKENI. The CDR3 bases are TGTGCCAGCTCACCACAGGCAGGGAGGCGCTATGGCTACACCTTC. The encoded protein is CASSPQAGRRYGYTF.

This chain uses TRBV2 with TRBJ1-5, with D maybe TRBD1 (6 bases). Germline V gives CDR1 SNHLY, CDR2 FYNNEI. Trimming cost V 0 bases and J 1 base, with 10 bases left between them. The CDR3 has 16 amino acids. The chain's CDR3 is CASSEASRGSNQPQHF. The CDR3 nucleotides are TGTGCCAGCAGTGAAGCCAGCAGGGGAAGCAATCAGCCCCAGCATTTT.

This chain uses TRBV29-1 with TRBJ2-1; a possible D gene is TRBD1 (6 bases). The V end was cut by 7 bases, the J end by 9 bases, with 16 bases between. This CDR3 has 12 residues. Germline V gene sequence: CDR1 SQVTM, CDR2 ANQGSEA. Written as DNA, the CDR3 is TGCAGCGGAGGGGGAGTGTTATTTGAGCAGTTCTTC. Its translation: CSGGGVLFEQFF.

This sequence joins TRBV6-1 and TRBJ2-1; TRBD2 matches at 7 bases. Germline V CDR1 and CDR2: MNHNS, SASEGT. The CDR3 runs to 15 residues. V lost 5 bases, J lost 6 bases, and 10 bases stayed unmatched. CDR3 DNA sequence: TGTGCCAGCAGTATTACTAGCGCCTTGGGCAATGAGCAGTTCTTC. Protein: CASSITSALGNEQFF.

The chain carries TRBV27 and TRBJ2-7; 8 bases agree with TRBD1. The V segment lost 2 bases and the J segment 3 bases; nucleotides outside the gene matches: 12. The CDR3 sequence is 17 residues long. In germline, CDR1 is MNHEY, CDR2 SMNVEV (reference sequence). The CDR3 nucleotides read TGTGCCAGCAGTTTAAATCCGACAGGGGCTGCTTTCTACGAGCAGTACTTC. Translation: CASSLNPTGAAFYEQYF.

The V and J genes are TRBV7-8 and TRBJ2-7, with TRBD1 matching 7 bases. This CDR3 is 15 amino acids long. The germline gives CDR1 SGHVS, CDR2 FQNEAQ. The V segment lost 1 base and the J segment 0 bases; nucleotides outside the gene matches: 3. The CDR3 nucleotides read TGTGCCAGCAGCTTAGGGACAGGAAGCTCCTACGAGCAGTACTTC. Its protein is CASSLGTGSSYEQYF.

The J gene is TRBJ1-1, the V gene TRBV5-4; D is unclear. The germline gives CDR1 SGHNT, CDR2 YYREEE (reference sequence). CDR3 length: 15 residues. The V gene lost 4 bases and the J gene lost 0 bases, with 13 bases spanning the gap. CDR3 loop: CASSPLGTVNTEAFF. The CDR3, as DNA: TGTGCCAGCAGCCCCCTCGGCACAGTGAACACTGAAGCTTTCTTT.

The chain uses TRBV9 and TRBJ2-3; a possible D gene is TRBD2 (5 bases). Germline-derived CDR1 and CDR2 are SGDLS and YYNGEE. The CDR3 extends over 15 amino acids. Trimming cost V 6 bases and J 0 bases, with 14 bases left between them. In DNA, the CDR3 is TGTGCCAGCACAGTGGGCGGGTGGAGCACAGATACGCAGTATTTT. It yields the protein CASTVGGWSTDTQYF.

The chain employs TRBV5-6 and TRBJ1-1; 7 bases match TRBD1. The CDR3 runs to 14 residues. Germline-derived CDR1 and CDR2 are SGHDT and YYEEEE. Losses at the gene ends were 4 bases for V and 0 bases for J; bases not matched to a gene: 3. CDR3 in amino acids: CASSLGQVNTEAFF. CDR3 bases: TGTGCCAGCAGCCTCGGACAGGTGAACACTGAAGCTTTCTTT.

The chain employs TRBV18 and TRBJ1-3, with 7 bases that match TRBD1. This CDR3 region has 14 residues. Germline CDR1 KGHSH, CDR2 LQKENI. With 5 bases clipped from V and 0 bases from J, the junction kept 1 base outside the gene matches. The CDR3 DNA reads TGTGCCAGCTCAGACAGGGTCTCTGGAAACACCATATATTTT. Amino acid sequence: CASSDRVSGNTIYF.

The chain joins TRBV5-4 to TRBJ2-1; D is ambiguous. Per the germline V gene, CDR1 is SGHNT and CDR2 is YYREEE (reference sequence). Deletions cut 0 bases from V and 0 bases from J, with 10 bases between. The CDR3 is 16 amino acids. The CDR3 region is CASSLADWSSYNEQFF. The DNA of the CDR3 is TGTGCCAGCAGCTTGGCAGACTGGAGCTCCTACAATGAGCAGTTCTTC.

The chain joins TRBV5-1 to TRBJ2-1; tentative D call: TRBD2 (5 bases). Deletions cut 4 bases from V and 3 bases from J, with 11 bases between. Germline assignment: CDR1 SGHRS and CDR2 YFSETQ. This CDR3 comprises 14 residues. The CDR3 loop is CASSTSGVYNEQFF. The CDR3 DNA follows: TGCGCCAGCAGCACCTCCGGGGTCTACAATGAGCAGTTCTTC.

The chain uses TRBV11-2 and TRBJ2-1; the match to TRBD1 covers 9 bases. Germline CDR1 is SGHAT and CDR2 is FQNNGV. This CDR3 is 13 amino acids long. The V gene end was trimmed by 8 bases and the J gene end by 4 bases; junction bases not matched to a gene: 3. In nucleotides, the CDR3 is TGTGCCAGCGACAGGGGGGGGTACAATGAGCAGTTCTTC. This encodes CASDRGGYNEQFF. Full variable domain (outside the CDR3, taken from reference TRBV11-2 and TRBJ2-1): EAGVAQSPRYKIIEKRQSVAFWCNPISGHATLYWYQQILGQGPKLLIQFQNNGVVDDSQLPKDRFSAERLKGVDSTLKIQPAKLEDSAVYLCASDRGGYNEQFFGPGTRLTVL.

The V gene is TRBV5-1, the J gene TRBJ2-3; 7 bases agree with TRBD1. Germline V gene data show CDR1 as SGHRS and CDR2 as YFSETQ. J gave up 0 bases and V 0 bases, and 4 bases lay outside the gene matches. The CDR3 has 16 amino acids. CDR3 protein: CASSLDRGQSTDTQYF. In DNA, the CDR3 is TGCGCCAGCAGCTTGGACAGGGGCCAAAGCACAGATACGCAGTATTTT.

J is TRBJ1-5 and V is TRBV28; 7 bases align to TRBD1. CDR3 length equals 14 residues. Germline V gives CDR1 MDHEN, CDR2 SYDVKM. V was clipped by 4 bases and J by 2 bases; unmatched bases: 2. The CDR3 DNA is TGTGCCAGCAGTTACAGGGGAGGCAATCAGCCCCAGCATTTT. This sequence encodes CASSYRGGNQPQHF.

The V gene is TRBV5-4, the J gene TRBJ1-2, with 7 bases matching TRBD1. Germline V gives CDR1 SGHNT, CDR2 YYREEE (reference sequence). V was pared by 2 bases and J by 2 bases, with 6 bases of the junction left unmatched. The CDR3 contains 15 residues. CDR3 coding DNA: TGTGCCAGCAGCTTAACGGACAGGAAGAACTATGGCTACACCTTC. Amino acids: CASSLTDRKNYGYTF.